The clone carrying this T cell receptor beta chain was observed a handful of times. Its antigen is unknown. V lost 6 bases and J lost 3, with 21 bases in between. The CDR3 loop spans 17 amino acids. Germline CDR1 reads SEHNR; CDR2 reads FQNEAQ (reference sequence). The sample is drawn from a study of beta chain features in type 1 diabetes. Study-wide points: In the patient group, naive, central memory and Treg TCRB repertoires seemed more alike than in the healthy donor group. Type 1 diabetes patients showed a moderate but significant shortening of TCRB CDR3s in all four CD4+ subsets.

The isolated RNA, all of it, was reverse transcribed, so expressed TCRB transcripts were what got sequenced. Sequencing was performed with immunoSEQ multiplex PCR; in TCRdb, only in-frame clones are kept and a portion is missing. The sample gives a few hundred thousand clones, 20% to 25% of which show up once; 0.012% is in the top ten. The sample consisted of naive CD4+ T cells from blood. This clonotype was obtained from a woman in her 30s with type 1 diabetes. This rearrangement joins TRBV7-9 to TRBJ2-1, with D possibly TRBD2 on 7 matching bases. In DNA, the CDR3 is TGTGCCAGCAGTCCCGGGGGGCTAGCGGCCCTCTACAATGAGCAGTTCTTC. It is translated as CASSPGGLAALYNEQFF.